The T cell receptor (beta chain) under discussion was sequenced for a study of PD-1 blockade in classical Hodgkin lymphoma. General study points: Causes of the repertoire differences remain undefined, possibly disease activity or prior therapy. Newly diagnosed patients were reported to exhibit reduced baseline TCR diversity relative to healthy donors. Later analyses included only patients treated at least 1 year post-ASCT.

As for time point: cycle 4 day 1 (C4D1), after less than 7 weeks of nivolumab. All trial patients relapsed after autologous stem cell transplantation. Clones were read by immunoSEQ multiplex PCR, and TCRdb kept only the in-frame ones, dropping some. The table lists roughly 36,000 clones, over 70% of them singletons. As for this clone: Its matching antigen is unknown.

The specimen was peripheral blood mononuclear cells (PBMCs), collected before the fourth cycle of nivolumab. The sequence was obtained from a human donor with classical Hodgkin lymphoma.

The CDR3 nucleotides read TGTGCCAGAAGCATTTTGGACAGGGAAGCTTTCTTT. Translating it yields CARSILDREAFF. The chain carries TRBV5-3 and TRBJ1-1, with 7 bases that match TRBD1. TRBV5-3 is sorted into the ORF group, with uncertain function. The CDR3 runs to 12 residues. Trimming at V came to 4 bases and at J to 8 bases, leaving 5 bases not matched to a gene.